These T cell receptor beta chains were read from a single sample in a study of cytomegalovirus exposure and HLA in healthy donors. Clones were read by immunoSEQ multiplex PCR, and TCRdb kept only the in-frame ones, dropping some. This table has approximately 160,000 clones, over 80% appearing once. Sequencing input: PBMCs. Receptors were obtained from a human donor in good health. Both conserved end residues are part of each CDR3. D genes are given only for firm matches. Rows give clone size only sometimes, using once, few, many, or a class for an expanded clone.

j_call d_call cdr3_length clone_size v_call cdr3_aa cdr3_nt
TRBJ2-5 TRBD2 14 - TRBV6-6 CASTPGGAGETQYF TGTGCCAGCACCCCGGGGGGTGCGGGGGAGACCCAGTACTTC
TRBJ1-1 - 14 - TRBV27 CASSSNGGVTEAFF TGTGCCAGCAGTTCCAACGGAGGGGTTACTGAAGCTTTCTTT
TRBJ2-1 - 12 - TRBV6-1 CASSELSAAWFF TGTGCCAGCAGTGAACTTTCGGCGGCATGGTTCTTC
TRBJ2-1 TRBD2 15 - TRBV5-1 CASSFRLAGGSEQFF TGCGCCAGCAGCTTCCGACTAGCGGGGGGTAGTGAGCAGTTCTTC
TRBJ1-2 - 13 - TRBV2 CASSETQDYGYTF TGTGCCAGCAGTGAAACCCAGGACTATGGCTACACCTTC
TRBJ2-6 TRBD2 15 few TRBV9 CASSGPGGGANVLTF TGTGCCAGCAGCGGGCCGGGGGGTGGGGCCAACGTCCTGACTTTC
TRBJ1-2 - 12 - TRBV2 CASSGTAYGYTF TGTGCCAGCAGTGGGACAGCCTATGGCTACACCTTC
TRBJ1-1 - 15 - TRBV5-1 CASSLRGSVRSEAFF TGCGCCAGCAGCTTGAGAGGCAGTGTGCGTTCTGAAGCTTTCTTT
TRBJ2-7 TRBD2 15 - TRBV7-2 CASSLSASGSYEQYF TGTGCCAGCAGCTTATCGGCTAGCGGGTCCTACGAGCAGTACTTC
TRBJ2-7 - 15 - TRBV13 CASSLGPSPVYEQYF TGTGCCAGCAGCTTAGGTCCCTCCCCAGTCTACGAGCAGTACTTC
TRBJ1-1 - 13 - TRBV6-1 CTSRWTRATEAFF TGTACCAGCAGGTGGACAAGGGCCACTGAAGCTTTCTTT